These 16 T cell receptor beta chains originate from one sample sequenced in a study of neoadjuvant anti-PD-1 for oral cavity cancer. Clones were read by immunoSEQ multiplex PCR, and TCRdb kept only the in-frame ones, dropping some. The data show 70,000 to 95,000 clones, with less than 85% seen just once and over 2.5% held by the top ten. The sequencing here drew on PBMCs, taken before nivolumab (anti-PD-1) treatment. All receptors come from a person aged 40 to 85 with oral cavity squamous cell carcinoma.

The V call is TRBV7-6, the J call TRBJ2-5, with 10 bases fitting TRBD2. The CDR3 has 15 residues. Trimming took 7 bases from V and 5 from J; bases not matched to a gene: 10. Germline lookup yields CDR1 SGHVS and CDR2 FNYEAQ. CDR3 nucleotide sequence: TGTGCCAGCATCGGAACTAGCGGGACGGCCGAGACCCAGTACTTC. Translation: CASIGTSGTAETQYF.

The chain couples TRBV18 to TRBJ2-1; 8 bases are a match to TRBD2. Trimming removed 5 bases from V and 8 bases from J; junction bases left unmatched: 11. This CDR3 contains 15 residues. CDR1 and CDR2 from the germline V gene are KGHSH and LQKENI. This chain's CDR3 is CASSVLSGSVDEQFF. The CDR3 DNA sequence: TGTGCCAGCTCAGTGCTCAGCGGGAGTGTCGATGAGCAGTTCTTC. Full variable domain (outside the CDR3, taken from reference TRBV18 and TRBJ2-1): NAGVMQNPRHLVRRRGQEARLRCSPMKGHSHVYWYRQLPEEGLKFMVYLQKENIIDESGMPKERFSAEFPKEGPSILRIQQVVRGDSAAYFCASSVLSGSVDEQFFGPGTRLTVL.

The chain links TRBV5-1 to TRBJ2-7; D possibly corresponds to TRBD1 (6 bases). The CDR3 consists of 14 residues. Germline lookup yields CDR1 SGHRS and CDR2 YFSETQ. Trimming removed 5 bases at V and 0 bases at J, with 12 bases between. CDR3: CASRGALSSYEQYF. In DNA form, the CDR3 reads TGCGCCAGCAGGGGGGCACTCTCCTCCTACGAGCAGTACTTC.

V gene TRBV25-1 combines with J gene TRBJ2-1; D unclear. The germline gives CDR1 MGHDK, CDR2 SYGVNS. The ends were cut back, 5 bases at V and 7 bases at J, with 15 bases in the middle. CDR3 size: 14 residues. The CDR3 sequence: CASSSRRIGNEQFF. CDR3 sequence (DNA): TGTGCCAGCAGTTCCCGGCGGATCGGTAATGAGCAGTTCTTC.

The chain combines TRBV29-1 with TRBJ2-5, with 10 bases matching TRBD2. Losses at the gene ends were 0 bases for V and 5 bases for J; bases not matched to a gene: 12. Germline values: CDR1 SQVTM, CDR2 ANQGSEA. CDR3 length equals 17 residues. The CDR3 bases are TGCAGCGTTGAAGACCGATCGCGACTAGCGGGTGTGGAGACCCAGTACTTC. Its translation: CSVEDRSRLAGVETQYF.

The genes are TRBV11-2 and TRBJ2-7; 10 bases are shared with TRBD2. This CDR3 is 16 amino acids long. Germline values: CDR1 SGHAT, CDR2 FQNNGV. J was trimmed by 0 bases and V by 0 bases; bases with no gene match: 2. The CDR3 protein is CASSLDPSGSSYEQYF. The CDR3, as DNA: TGTGCCAGCAGCTTAGACCCTAGCGGGAGCTCCTACGAGCAGTACTTC. The whole variable domain, filled in from reference TRBV11-2 and TRBJ2-7, reads EAGVAQSPRYKIIEKRQSVAFWCNPISGHATLYWYQQILGQGPKLLIQFQNNGVVDDSQLPKDRFSAERLKGVDSTLKIQPAKLEDSAVYLCASSLDPSGSSYEQYFGPGTRLTVT.

The V and J genes are TRBV6-5 and TRBJ1-1; maybe TRBD1 (6 bases). The CDR3 contains 15 residues. CDR1 and CDR2 (germline): MNHEY, SVGAGI. The V end lost 4 bases, the J end lost 3 bases, and 15 bases lay between the germline ends. This CDR3 reads CASSLGGVYDTEAFF. The DNA of the CDR3 is TGTGCCAGCAGTTTGGGGGGCGTATATGACACTGAAGCTTTCTTT.

This rearrangement joins TRBV29-1 to TRBJ1-1, with TRBD1 identical over 10 bases. The CDR3 totals 13 residues. Per germline, CDR1 SQVTM and CDR2 ANQGSEA. The V gene end was trimmed by 3 bases and the J gene end by 5 bases; junction bases not matched to a gene: 3. DNA of the CDR3: TGCAGCGTTGAGGGGACAGGGGAAACTGAAGCTTTCTTT. This codes for CSVEGTGETEAFF.

In this sample, this clone turned up a few times. The chain is built from TRBV5-1 and TRBJ1-5; 10 bases match TRBD1. The CDR3 totals 16 residues. Germline loops: CDR1 SGHRS, CDR2 YFSETQ. With V trimmed by 5 bases and J by 6 bases, 11 bases remained unmatched. The DNA for the CDR3 is TGCGCCAGCAGTCTGGGCGGGACAGGGGTCCCTCAGCCCCAGCATTTT. Protein product: CASSLGGTGVPQPQHF.

J is TRBJ1-2 and V is TRBV6-1; 7 bases are shared with TRBD1. Germline V lookup: CDR1 MNHNS, CDR2 SASEGT. The CDR3 runs to 14 residues. V was clipped by 2 bases and J by 4 bases; unmatched bases: 4. The CDR3 here is CASSERGQSYGYTF. Here the CDR3 DNA reads TGTGCCAGCAGTGAAAGGGGACAGAGCTATGGCTACACCTTC.

This sequence joins TRBV7-8 and TRBJ1-2, with TRBD1 matching 7 bases. V was pared by 1 base and J by 3 bases, with 8 bases of the junction left unmatched. The CDR3 loop spans 16 amino acids. From germline, CDR1 is SGHVS and CDR2 FQNEAQ. The CDR3: CASSLGKGAFDYGYTF. Written as DNA, the CDR3 is TGTGCCAGCAGCTTAGGGAAGGGGGCCTTCGACTATGGCTACACCTTC.

The genes are TRBV29-1 and TRBJ2-6; D unclear. Germline values: CDR1 SQVTM, CDR2 ANQGSEA. There are 13 residues in the CDR3. Trimming took 5 bases from V and 1 from J, leaving 6 bases between them. CDR3 sequence: CSVWGSGANVLTF. The CDR3 coding sequence is TGCAGCGTTTGGGGTTCTGGGGCCAACGTCCTGACTTTC.

The chain carries TRBV5-6 and TRBJ2-7; no firm D call. The CDR3 spans 12 residues. From germline, CDR1 is SGHDT and CDR2 YYEEEE. Trimming cost V 2 bases and J 7 bases, with 10 bases left between them. The CDR3 loop is CASSLRLREQYF. The CDR3 nucleotides are TGTGCCAGCAGCTTACGTCTGAGGGAGCAGTACTTC.

The V call is TRBV10-2, the J call TRBJ2-7, with 7 bases lining up with TRBD2. CDR1 WSHSY and CDR2 SAAADI come from the germline V gene. The junction had 16 bases not matched to a gene; V was cut back by 8 bases and J by 6 bases. This CDR3 has 15 amino acids. The CDR3 is CASGETSAGASEQYF. The CDR3 region has the DNA TGCGCCAGCGGGGAGACGAGTGCGGGAGCTTCCGAGCAGTACTTC.

The chain uses TRBV29-1 and TRBJ1-2; D call uncertain. V lost 3 bases and J lost 2, with 7 bases in between. The V gene's germline CDR1 is SQVTM and CDR2 ANQGSEA. There are 12 residues in the CDR3. The chain's CDR3 is CSVDYGNYGYTF. The CDR3 region has the DNA TGCAGCGTTGACTACGGCAACTATGGCTACACCTTC.

The chain uses TRBV30 and TRBJ1-4; TRBD1 matches at 10 bases. In germline, CDR1 is GTSNPN, CDR2 SVGIG (reference sequence). After removal of 6 bases from V and 7 bases from J, the junction contained 14 bases not matched to a gene. This CDR3 comprises 16 residues. CDR3: CACPDRGPAGGEKLFF. The CDR3 nucleotides are TGTGCCTGTCCTGACAGGGGGCCCGCTGGGGGTGAAAAACTGTTTTTT.